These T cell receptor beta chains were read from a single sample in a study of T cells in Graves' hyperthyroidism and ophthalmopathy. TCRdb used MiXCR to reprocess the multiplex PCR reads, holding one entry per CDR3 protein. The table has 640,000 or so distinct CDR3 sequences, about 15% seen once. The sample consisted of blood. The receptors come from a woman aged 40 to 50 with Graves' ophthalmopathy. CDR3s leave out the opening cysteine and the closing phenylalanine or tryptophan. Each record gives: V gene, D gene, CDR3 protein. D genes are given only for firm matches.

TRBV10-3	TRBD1	AISDPDRVDEQY
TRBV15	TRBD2	ATSGPLAGAGELF
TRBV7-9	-	ASSDGLAPEQY
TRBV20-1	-	SARHGVGNTIY
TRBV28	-	ASSFDRWWETQY
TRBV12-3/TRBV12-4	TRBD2	ASRKPGTTSYEQY
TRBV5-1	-	ASSSQEGGLMNTEAF
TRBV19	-	ASSMGGAAADRFGYT
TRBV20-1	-	SAGDIKGSQETQY
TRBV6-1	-	ASTSTRAGELF
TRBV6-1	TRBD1	ASSAGTGPLSGNTIY
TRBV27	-	ASSLSLRDSYNEQF
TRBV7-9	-	ASSSDIANYGYT
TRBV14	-	ASRSQYQETQY
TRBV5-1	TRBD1	ASGQGSGNSPLH
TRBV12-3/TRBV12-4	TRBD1	ASSSSGQDGYT
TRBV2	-	ASSPHGRNTGELF
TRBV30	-	AWSLTEDEQY
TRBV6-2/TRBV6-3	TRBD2	ASSYSRERDTGELF
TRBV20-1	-	SASRGGGGYT
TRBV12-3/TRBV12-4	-	ASSPDGSSYEQY
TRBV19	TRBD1	ASSIGQGAWLYGYT
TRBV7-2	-	ASSLEGYYYGYT
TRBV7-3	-	ASSLRFDSNQPQH
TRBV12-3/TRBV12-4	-	AGSPRTEKETQY